Below, one TCR beta chain is given with its context. An end of the junction does not agree with germline; a read error may underlie this. Germline CDR1 reads LNHDA; CDR2 reads SQIVND (reference sequence). The CDR3 spans 15 residues. This record comes from a study of blood T cell repertoires in COVID-19. Overall study context: From the United States, Italy and Spain came samples of acute and convalescent COVID-19. The analysed material was cDNA or gDNA that came from T cells, B-cell-depleted T cells, or PBMCs.

How the authors handled the data: Estimation of nucleated cell counts was performed using reference gene primer amplification. This table comes from immunoSEQ multiplex PCR, and its TCRdb copy is limited to in-frame clones, with some not included. The DNA was the basis for D and trimming; V, J and clone size are from that table. The sample lists approximately 50,000 clones; 80% to 90% were seen once. The sample taken for sequencing was peripheral blood. This chain connects TRBV19 to TRBJ1-1; perhaps TRBD1 as D (5 bases). The clonotype comes from a man aged 45-65 years with acute or convalescent COVID-19. The CDR3 loop is CASSNPTASNPEAFF. The CDR3 DNA is TGTGCCAGTAGCAACCCGACAGCATCGAACCCTGAAGCTTTCTTT. Full variable domain (remainder filled in from reference TRBV19 and TRBJ1-1): DGGITQSPKYLFRKEGQNVTLSCEQNLNHDAMYWYRQDPGQGLRLIYYSQIVNDFQKGDIAEGYSVSREKKESFPLTVTSAQKNPTAFYLCASSNPTASNPEAFFGQGTRLTVV.